Shown below are 13 T cell receptor beta chains from a single sample sequenced in a study of T cells after yellow fever vaccination. TCRdb called the 5' RACE reads again in MiXCR, with one record for every CDR3 protein. This table has about 330,000 distinct CDR3 sequences, 4.1% appearing once. Sample: PBMCs, taken 5 days after the yellow fever booster vaccination. Receptors were obtained from a man aged 18 to 30 who received the YFV17D yellow fever vaccine.

The rearrangement joins TRBV20-1 to TRBJ2-3; 10 nucleotides agree with TRBD2. Germline V gene lookup returns CDR1 DFQATT and CDR2 SNEGSKA (reference sequence). Trimming took 6 bases from V and 7 from J; bases not matched to a gene: 13. The CDR3 is 15 amino acids. CDR3 DNA: TGCAGTGCCATGAGCGGGGGGGGCCCGGGAAATACGCAGTATTTT. Translating it yields CSAMSGGGPGNTQYF.

The chain combines TRBV7-9 with TRBJ2-5, with a possible D match to TRBD2 (7 bases). Germline-derived CDR1 and CDR2 are SEHNR and FQNEAQ (reference sequence). The V gene lost 4 bases and the J gene lost 4 bases, with 19 bases spanning the gap. The CDR3 length is 16 residues. CDR3 in amino acids: CASSSKTRGGGETQYF. DNA for the CDR3: TGTGCCAGCAGCTCAAAGACCAGGGGCGGGGGAGAGACCCAGTACTTC.

This clonotype was detected ten times or more. J is TRBJ2-3 and V is TRBV20-1; D may be TRBD1 (6 bases). The CDR3 is made up of 13 amino acids. V was pared by 3 bases and J by 0 bases, with 7 bases between. Germline loops: CDR1 DFQATT, CDR2 SNEGSKA (reference sequence). CDR3: CSASGQSTDTQYF. The CDR3 DNA reads TGCAGTGCTAGCGGACAGAGCACAGATACGCAGTATTTT.

This clonotype was seen repeatedly, ten times or more. This rearrangement joins TRBV2 to TRBJ1-2; D ambiguous. Germline V gene lookup returns CDR1 SNHLY and CDR2 FYNNEI. This CDR3 region has 14 residues. V lost 4 bases, J lost 0 bases, and 9 bases lay in between. CDR3 loop: CASSGWVANYGYTF. CDR3 DNA: TGTGCCAGCAGTGGTTGGGTTGCTAACTATGGCTACACCTTC.

The rearrangement uses TRBV12-3 or TRBV12-4 and TRBJ2-5; possible D gene TRBD2, 5 bases. The CDR3 spans 14 residues. With 3 bases removed from V and 5 bases from J, the gap between germline ends came to 13 bases. The CDR3 nucleotides are TGTGCCAGCAGTTTCGAGGGCTCGCCGGAGACCCAGTACTTC. This translates into CASSFEGSPETQYF.

This clonotype was counted a few times. The chain employs TRBV6-5 and TRBJ1-1; 8 bases are shared with TRBD1. The CDR3 runs 15 residues. The J segment lost 3 bases and the V segment lost 0 bases, leaving 3 bases of the junction unmatched. The germline CDR1 and CDR2 sequences are MNHEY and SVGAGI. For the CDR3, the DNA is TGTGCCAGCAGTTACTCTGACAGGGGCGACACTGAAGCTTTCTTT. Its protein product is CASSYSDRGDTEAFF.

This clonotype has at least ten counts. This chain connects TRBV15 to TRBJ1-2; D is unclear. The CDR3 contains 17 residues. Trimming took 0 bases from V and 1 from J, leaving 15 bases between them. The germline V gene encodes CDR1 LNHNV and CDR2 YYDKDF (reference sequence). The CDR3 DNA reads as TGTGCCACCAGCAGAGATTTCGGGTCTGTCTTTAACTATGGCTACACCTTC. Translating it yields CATSRDFGSVFNYGYTF.

This clonotype has a handful of counts. This sequence joins TRBV15 and TRBJ2-3, with D possibly matching TRBD2 (6 bases). CDR1 LNHNV and CDR2 YYDKDF come from the germline V gene (reference sequence). The CDR3 extends over 16 amino acids. The V end lost 3 bases, the J end lost 0 bases, and 13 bases lay between the germline ends. The CDR3 reads CATSRLLAASTDTQYF. The CDR3 DNA sequence: TGTGCCACCAGCAGGCTTTTAGCGGCTAGCACAGATACGCAGTATTTT.

The CDR3 region has the DNA TGTGCCAGCAGCTTACCGATAGCGGGCGGCGACGTGTCTACTAGCACAGATACGCAGTATTTT. Translated: CASSLPIAGGDVSTSTDTQYF. This sequence joins TRBV7-9 and TRBJ2-3; 7 bases fit TRBD2. The germline V gene encodes CDR1 SEHNR and CDR2 FQNEAQ (reference sequence). The ends lost 2 bases at V and 0 bases at J; junction bases unmatched: 20. There are 21 residues in the CDR3. The variable domain in full, completed from reference TRBV7-9 and TRBJ2-3, reads DTGVSQNPRHKITKRGQNVTFRCDPISEHNRLYWYRQTLGQGPEFLTYFQNEAQLEKSRLLSDRFSAERPKGSFSTLEIQRTEQGDSAMYLCASSLPIAGGDVSTSTDTQYFGPGTRLTVL.

CDR3 coding DNA: TGTGCCAGCAGTGTACAGGGAGGAACGGGTGGCTACACCTTC. Residues: CASSVQGGTGGYTF. The rearrangement uses TRBV6-5 and TRBJ1-2, with D maybe TRBD1 (6 bases). The CDR3 consists of 14 residues. The V end lost 5 bases, the J end lost 7 bases, and 17 bases lay between the germline ends. Germline values: CDR1 MNHEY, CDR2 SVGAGI.

The V gene is TRBV20-1, the J gene TRBJ2-3, with 7 bases aligning to TRBD1. Germline trimming cut 6 bases from V and 1 base from J; bases unmatched to any gene: 7. Germline-derived CDR1 and CDR2 are DFQATT and SNEGSKA (reference sequence). The CDR3 runs to 14 residues. The CDR3 coding sequence is TGCAGTGCCCTGACCGGGACAGGCACAGATACGCAGTATTTT. It codes for CSALTGTGTDTQYF.

The sample holds a few counts of this clonotype. The V call is TRBV29-1, the J call TRBJ2-7; 7 bases line up with TRBD1. The germline CDR1 and CDR2 sequences are SQVTM and ANQGSEA. The CDR3 is made up of 12 amino acids. V shed 5 bases and J 5 bases; nucleotides not matched to a gene: 6. CDR3 coding DNA: TGCAGCGTTCTTATAGGGGGCCACGAGCAGTACGTC. Residues: CSVLIGGHEQYV.

The V and J genes are TRBV20-1 and TRBJ2-5, with TRBD2 as a possible D gene (5 bases). Germline values: CDR1 DFQATT, CDR2 SNEGSKA (reference sequence). This CDR3 contains 11 residues. V lost 6 bases and J 5 bases, leaving 10 bases between the germline ends. CDR3 amino acids: CSATLGETQYF. CDR3 DNA: TGCAGTGCCACACTAGGGGAGACCCAGTACTTC.